One and the same sample provided the 13 T cell receptor beta chains below, sequenced in a study of cytomegalovirus exposure and HLA in healthy donors listed by TCRdb under 2017. Libraries were built with the immunoSEQ multiplex PCR assay. For the multiplex PCR, a mixture combining 60 forward primers for TCR Vbeta segments and 13 reverse primers for TCR Jbeta segments was used. TCRdb carries this immuneACCESS record with in-frame sequences only. Its versions omit some clonotypes, under half of them owing to an unresolved V gene in the studies checked, with the rest unexplained. This sample comprises about 160,000 clones, approximately 82% of them detected only once. The ten biggest clones cover nearly 8.5% of the sample. The specimen sequenced was PBMCs. These receptors were obtained from a male donor in good health and CMV-seropositive.

The V call is TRBV7-2, the J call TRBJ1-5, with a tentative D call TRBD1 (6 bases). V lost 5 bases to trimming and J lost 5 bases, with 16 bases between them. CDR3 length: 15 residues. CDR1 and CDR2 (germline): SGHTA, FQGNSA. For the CDR3, the DNA is TGTGCCAGCAGCACCCGGGAGGGGGGTTATCAGCCCCAGCATTTT. The encoded protein is CASSTREGGYQPQHF.

The rearrangement links TRBV29-1 to TRBJ2-7; TRBD1 matches at 7 bases. The germline V gene encodes CDR1 SQVTM and CDR2 ANQGSEA. The CDR3 contains 12 residues. Trimming at V came to 5 bases and at J to 2 bases, leaving 3 bases not matched to a gene. The CDR3 DNA reads TGCAGCGTTCGAACAGGGGCCTACGAGCAGTACTTC. Its translation is CSVRTGAYEQYF.

This chain connects TRBV4-3 to TRBJ2-1; 11 bases line up with TRBD2. V dropped 4 bases and J dropped 7; count of bases not matched to a gene: 12. This CDR3 region has 17 residues. Germline CDR1 reads LGHNA; CDR2 reads YSLEER. This chain's CDR3 is CASSLGLAGPPGNEQFF. For the CDR3, the DNA is TGCGCCAGCAGCCTTGGACTAGCGGGCCCCCCAGGGAATGAGCAGTTCTTC.

This clone was recorded only once. The rearrangement links TRBV6-5 to TRBJ1-6; D ambiguous. Germline CDR1 is MNHEY and CDR2 is SVGAGI. The CDR3 consists of 14 residues. Trimming took off 1 base at V and 7 bases at J, with 8 bases between the two ends. CDR3 DNA: TGTGCCAGCAGTTACTTGGGGAGGAATTCACCCCTCCACTTT. Its protein is CASSYLGRNSPLHF.

V is TRBV30 and J is TRBJ2-1, with TRBD2 as a possible D gene (6 bases). The CDR3 length is 12 residues. Germline V gene sequence: CDR1 GTSNPN, CDR2 SVGIG (reference sequence). V was cut by 5 bases and J by 7 bases, with 12 bases left in between. CDR3 amino acids: CAWATRLNEQFF. DNA for the CDR3: TGTGCCTGGGCGACTAGGCTAAATGAGCAGTTCTTC. The whole variable domain, filled in from reference TRBV30 and TRBJ2-1, reads SQTIHQWPATLVQPVGSPLSLECTVEGTSNPNLYWYRQAAGRGLQLLFYSVGIGQISSEVPQNLSASRPQDRQFILSSKKLLLSDSGFYLCAWATRLNEQFFGPGTRLTVL.

The sample holds a few counts of this clone. This chain links TRBV6-1 with TRBJ2-1; 7 nucleotides line up with TRBD2. After removal of 3 bases from V and 0 bases from J, the junction contained 5 bases not matched to a gene. The germline V gene encodes CDR1 MNHNS and CDR2 SASEGT. The CDR3 contains 16 residues. CDR3 coding DNA: TGTGCCAGCAGTGAGGCTAGCGGAGGCTCCTACAATGAGCAGTTCTTC. Translation gives CASSEASGGSYNEQFF.

This sequence joins TRBV4-1 and TRBJ1-2, with unresolved D. Germline V gene data show CDR1 as MGHRA and CDR2 as YSYEKL. Trimming pared 4 bases from V and 2 bases from J, leaving 14 bases between. This CDR3 is built from 15 residues. DNA of the CDR3: TGCGCCAGCAGCCCCTGGGCGGGATCGAACTATGGCTACACCTTC. This translates into CASSPWAGSNYGYTF.

The V gene is TRBV7-9, the J gene TRBJ1-1; D ambiguous. The CDR3 is made up of 14 amino acids. Germline CDR1 and CDR2: SEHNR and FQNEAQ (reference sequence). V lost 5 bases, J lost 0 bases, and 10 bases lay in between. For the CDR3, the DNA is TGTGCCAGCAGCCCTACCTCACTGAACACTGAAGCTTTCTTT. It yields the protein CASSPTSLNTEAFF.

The chain is built from TRBV30 and TRBJ1-1; D is perhaps TRBD1 (6 bases). Germline-derived CDR1 and CDR2 are GTSNPN and SVGIG (reference sequence). The CDR3 covers 12 residues. Trimming stripped 5 bases from V and 0 bases from J, with 7 bases between. CDR3 amino acids: CAWGQLNTEAFF. The CDR3 DNA is TGTGCCTGGGGACAGTTGAACACTGAAGCTTTCTTT. Using reference TRBV30 and TRBJ1-1 for the parts outside the CDR3, the full variable domain is SQTIHQWPATLVQPVGSPLSLECTVEGTSNPNLYWYRQAAGRGLQLLFYSVGIGQISSEVPQNLSASRPQDRQFILSSKKLLLSDSGFYLCAWGQLNTEAFFGQGTRLTVV.

J is TRBJ2-2 and V is TRBV10-1; 8 bases match TRBD1. This CDR3 region has 13 residues. Germline CDR1 and CDR2: WNHNN and SYGVQD (reference sequence). V was clipped by 7 bases and J by 3 bases; unmatched bases: 1. This CDR3 is CASKDRDTGELFF. The CDR3 DNA is TGCGCCAGCAAGGACAGGGACACCGGGGAGCTGTTTTTT.

The chain combines TRBV5-1 with TRBJ2-2; D is unresolved. V lost 0 bases and J 2 bases, leaving 8 bases between the germline ends. The germline V gene encodes CDR1 SGHRS and CDR2 YFSETQ. The CDR3 has 15 residues. The CDR3 reads CASSLGAANTGELFF. CDR3 in DNA: TGCGCCAGCAGCTTGGGGGCAGCCAACACCGGGGAGCTGTTTTTT.

The chain is built from TRBV6-1 and TRBJ1-5; D remains unclear. The CDR3 extends over 14 amino acids. Germline V lookup: CDR1 MNHNS, CDR2 SASEGT. V was pared by 2 bases and J by 2 bases, with 7 bases between. CDR3 sequence reads: CASSERAGNQPQHF. The CDR3 nucleotides are TGTGCCAGCAGTGAAAGAGCCGGCAATCAGCCCCAGCATTTT.

Concerning this clone: Other DNA sequences in the sample encode the same CDR3. This chain joins TRBV9 and TRBJ1-2; the match to TRBD1 covers 9 bases. The CDR3 extends over 14 amino acids. V lost 0 bases to trimming and J lost 5 bases; unmatched junction nucleotides: 2. Looked up from germline, CDR1 is SGDLS and CDR2 is YYNGEE. The CDR3 nucleotides read TGTGCCAGCAGCGTAGAGGACAGGGGTTATGGCTACACCTTC. Translation: CASSVEDRGYGYTF.